This paragraph covers one TCR beta chain sequence. Its antigen is as yet unknown. Germline V lookup: CDR1 MDHEN, CDR2 SYDVKM. After removal of 6 bases from V and 4 bases from J, the junction contained 7 bases not matched to a gene. This CDR3 spans 15 amino acids. The data were obtained in a study of cytomegalovirus exposure and HLA in healthy donors. General observations from the study: Later analysis showed TCR association rates varying by HLA locus, highest for DRB1 and lowest for HLA-C.

It was with 60 Vbeta and 13 Jbeta primers that the PCR ran. Repertoires were generated with immunoSEQ multiplex PCR, while TCRdb's copy carries only in-frame clones and drops some. The data show 130,000 or so clones, 85% seen once. The sequence came from a woman in her 30s in good health and CMV-seropositive. Sequenced: PBMCs. The V and J genes are TRBV28 and TRBJ1-5; 9 bases match TRBD1. The DNA for the CDR3 is TGTGCCAGCAGGCAACAGGGGGCGAGGAATCAGCCCCAGCATTTT. As protein: CASRQQGARNQPQHF.